The next 25 T cell receptor beta chains were all read from a single sample in a study of blood T cell repertoires in COVID-19. Clones were read by immunoSEQ multiplex PCR, and TCRdb kept only the in-frame ones, dropping some. The sample consists of 310,000 or so clones, more than 75% of them appearing once. The specimen sequenced was peripheral blood. The receptors here all came from a woman aged 50 to 65 with acute or convalescent COVID-19.

A word on this clone: Other DNA sequences within the sample encode an identical CDR3. The chain links TRBV2 to TRBJ2-7; 9 bases are shared with TRBD2. The V gene's germline CDR1 is SNHLY and CDR2 FYNNEI. The CDR3 runs to 14 residues. V lost 3 bases to trimming and J lost 2 bases; unmatched junction nucleotides: 2. CDR3 in DNA: TGTGCCAGCAGTGAGACTAGCGGAACCTACGAGCAGTACTTC. It translates to CASSETSGTYEQYF. The full variable domain, in which reference TRBV2 and TRBJ2-7 provide the parts outside the CDR3, is EPEVTQTPSHQVTQMGQEVILRCVPISNHLYFYWYRQILGQKVEFLVSFYNNEISEKSEIFDDQFSVERPDGSNFTLKIRSTKLEDSAMYFCASSETSGTYEQYFGPGTRLTVT.

J is TRBJ2-2 and V is TRBV20-1; 7 nucleotides match TRBD2. The CDR3 length is 14 residues. CDR1 is DFQATT and CDR2 is SNEGSKA in the germline V gene (reference sequence). After removal of 3 bases from V and 4 bases from J, the junction contained 5 bases not matched to a gene. The CDR3 DNA follows: TGCAGTGCTAGTGCGGGAGCCCCCACCGGGGAGCTGTTTTTT. Amino acid sequence: CSASAGAPTGELFF.

This clone came up a few times. The rearrangement links TRBV7-8 to TRBJ2-7, with 9 bases fitting TRBD1. Germline V CDR1 and CDR2: SGHVS, FQNEAQ. The J segment lost 7 bases and the V segment lost 5 bases, leaving 9 bases of the junction unmatched. CDR3 length equals 14 residues. CDR3 in DNA: TGTGCCAGCAGCCCGGGACAGGGTAGTAGGGAGCAGTACTTC. It specifies CASSPGQGSREQYF.

V is TRBV5-6 and J is TRBJ1-1; possibly TRBD1 for D (5 bases). Germline CDR1 and CDR2: SGHDT and YYEEEE. The CDR3 runs 16 residues. V was shortened by 0 bases and J by 0 bases, with 12 bases between the two germline ends. Here the CDR3 DNA reads TGTGCCAGCAGCTTGGCCCATGGGGGGATGAACACTGAAGCTTTCTTT. It codes for CASSLAHGGMNTEAFF. The whole variable domain, remainder taken from reference TRBV5-6 and TRBJ1-1, is DAGVTQSPTHLIKTRGQQVTLRCSPKSGHDTVSWYQQALGQGPQFIFQYYEEEERQRGNFPDRFSGHQFPNYSSELNVNALLLGDSALYLCASSLAHGGMNTEAFFGQGTRLTVV.

J is TRBJ1-5 and V is TRBV19, with TRBD1 as a possible D gene (5 bases). CDR3 length: 19 residues. Trimming removed 0 bases at V and 5 bases at J, with 23 bases between. Per the germline V gene, CDR1 is LNHDA and CDR2 is SQIVND (reference sequence). CDR3 amino acids: CASSIEQVSVHTLDQPQHF. CDR3 in DNA: TGTGCCAGTAGTATAGAACAGGTATCGGTGCATACCCTGGATCAGCCCCAGCATTTT.

The rearrangement joins TRBV4-2 to TRBJ2-7, with a tentative D call TRBD2 (6 bases). Deletions cut 2 bases from V and 2 bases from J, with 22 bases between. This CDR3 contains 18 residues. The germline V gene encodes CDR1 LGHNA and CDR2 YNFKEQ. In DNA form, the CDR3 reads TGTGCCAGCAGCCAAATTAAGGACGGGGGAACGAGGGCCTACGAGCAGTACTTC. It specifies CASSQIKDGGTRAYEQYF.

The chain employs TRBV7-9 and TRBJ1-3; no clear D gene. The germline CDR1 and CDR2 sequences are SEHNR and FQNEAQ (reference sequence). The germline V and J ends were trimmed by 6 bases and 9 bases, with 15 bases remaining between them. The CDR3 is made up of 13 amino acids. DNA of the CDR3: TGTGCCAGCAGACCAATGCCCCTAACCACCATATATTTT. Residues: CASRPMPLTTIYF.

This sequence joins TRBV27 and TRBJ2-7; 8 bases fit TRBD1. Per germline, CDR1 MNHEY and CDR2 SMNVEV (reference sequence). The CDR3 consists of 14 residues. J was trimmed by 6 bases and V by 8 bases; bases with no gene match: 12. CDR3 protein: CASAHGQGRAEQYF. In DNA form, the CDR3 reads TGTGCCAGCGCCCACGGACAGGGACGGGCCGAGCAGTACTTC.

The chain recombines TRBV24-1 with TRBJ2-7; 10 nucleotides match TRBD1. The CDR3 contains 17 residues. The J segment lost 0 bases and the V segment lost 3 bases, leaving 7 bases of the junction unmatched. Germline loops: CDR1 KGHDR, CDR2 SFDVKD. CDR3 amino acids: CATSDAEGTGDSYEQYF. As DNA, the CDR3 is TGTGCCACCAGTGATGCCGAAGGGACAGGGGACTCCTACGAGCAGTACTTC.

The chain joins TRBV5-6 to TRBJ2-7; D may be TRBD2 (5 bases). V lost 3 bases to trimming and J lost 6 bases, with 25 bases between them. The CDR3 has 17 residues. CDR1 and CDR2 (germline): SGHDT, YYEEEE. The CDR3: CASSSPARGGPFAEQYF. DNA of the CDR3: TGTGCCAGCAGCTCACCGGCTCGCGGAGGACCTTTTGCCGAGCAGTACTTC.

This clone was found once. The genes are TRBV27 and TRBJ2-7; 7 nucleotides align to TRBD2. V trimming: 3 bases; J trimming: 5 bases; junction bases outside the gene matches: 10. CDR1 MNHEY and CDR2 SMNVEV come from the germline V gene (reference sequence). The CDR3 consists of 15 residues. The CDR3 nucleotides are TGTGCCAGCAGTTTTTGGGGGAGGGCCAGTGACGAGCAGTACTTC. It encodes CASSFWGRASDEQYF.

The chain uses TRBV7-2 and TRBJ1-4; a possible D gene is TRBD1 (6 bases). This CDR3 comprises 14 residues. V shed 5 bases and J shed 3 bases, with 10 bases lying between them. In germline, CDR1 is SGHTA, CDR2 FQGNSA. The CDR3 DNA reads TGTGCCAGCAGCCAAGGGGGAGCTAATGAAAAACTGTTTTTT. Its protein is CASSQGGANEKLFF.

The chain links TRBV5-4 to TRBJ2-5; no clear D gene. Trimming removed 0 bases at V and 2 bases at J, with 5 bases between. Germline-derived CDR1 and CDR2 are SGHNT and YYREEE (reference sequence). The length of the CDR3 is 13 residues. This CDR3 reads CASSLALQETQYF. The CDR3 nucleotides read TGTGCCAGCAGCTTGGCACTACAAGAGACCCAGTACTTC. The whole variable domain, remainder taken from reference TRBV5-4 and TRBJ2-5, is ETGVTQSPTHLIKTRGQQVTLRCSSQSGHNTVSWYQQALGQGPQFIFQYYREEENGRGNFPPRFSGLQFPNYSSELNVNALELDDSALYLCASSLALQETQYFGPGTRLLVL.

This chain connects TRBV5-1 to TRBJ1-2; no clear D gene. V shed 2 bases and J shed 4 bases, with 9 bases lying between them. The germline V gene has CDR1 SGHRS and CDR2 YFSETQ. The CDR3 contains 13 residues. This chain's CDR3 is CASSFDTIYGYTF. CDR3 sequence (DNA): TGCGCCAGCAGCTTTGACACCATCTATGGCTACACCTTC.

This chain joins TRBV6-5 and TRBJ2-7, with 7 bases aligning to TRBD2. This CDR3 is 14 amino acids long. Germline CDR1 and CDR2: MNHEY and SVGAGI. With 5 bases clipped from V and 7 bases from J, the junction kept 11 bases outside the gene matches. DNA of the CDR3: TGTGCCAGCAGTCTTACCGTAGCGGGTAGGGAGCAGTACTTC. Encoded protein: CASSLTVAGREQYF.

The chain carries TRBV10-3 and TRBJ1-2, with 8 bases fitting TRBD1. V gave up 0 bases and J gave up 4 bases; unmatched junction bases: 4. The CDR3 runs 15 residues. From germline, CDR1 is ENHRY and CDR2 SYGVKD. CDR3: CAISESLTGVYGYTF. Written as DNA, the CDR3 is TGTGCCATCAGTGAGTCCCTGACAGGGGTCTATGGCTACACCTTC.

CDR3 bases: TGTGCCACCAGTGACCCGGGACTAGCGGGAGGGCCTAACACCGGGGAGCTGTTTTTT. As protein: CATSDPGLAGGPNTGELFF. V usage is TRBV24-1 and J usage is TRBJ2-2, with 16 bases lining up with TRBD2. The CDR3 sequence is 19 residues long. V shed 4 bases, J shed 2 bases, and the junction held 6 bases outside the gene matches. Germline V CDR1 and CDR2: KGHDR, SFDVKD.

The gene calls are TRBV11-2 and TRBJ2-7, with TRBD1 matching over 7 bases. The germline V gene has CDR1 SGHAT and CDR2 FQNNGV. With V trimmed by 5 bases and J by 0 bases, 7 bases remained unmatched. CDR3 length: 15 amino acids. CDR3 DNA sequence: TGTGCCAGCAGCCAGGACAGGCGATTCTCCTACGAGCAGTACTTC. Protein product: CASSQDRRFSYEQYF.

The chain combines TRBV9 with TRBJ2-7, with D uncertain. Deletions cut 0 bases from V and 5 bases from J, with 6 bases between. The CDR3 loop spans 12 amino acids. The V gene's germline CDR1 is SGDLS and CDR2 YYNGEE. The CDR3 is CASSVDGHEQYF. The DNA for the CDR3 is TGTGCCAGCAGCGTAGATGGGCACGAGCAGTACTTC.

The chain combines TRBV28 with TRBJ2-5; a possible D gene is TRBD1 (6 bases). Trimming shortened V by 5 bases and J by 1 base, and 20 bases separated the two germline ends. This CDR3 region has 17 residues. Germline CDR1 and CDR2: MDHEN and SYDVKM. The CDR3 DNA sequence: TGTGCCAGCAGTACACCCTTTTTTACAGGGATCCAAGAGACCCAGTACTTC. This sequence encodes CASSTPFFTGIQETQYF.

The V call is TRBV6-5, the J call TRBJ2-7, with D possibly TRBD2 on 5 matching bases. Trimming shortened V by 6 bases and J by 1 base, and 13 bases separated the two germline ends. This CDR3 contains 14 residues. Germline-derived CDR1 and CDR2 are MNHEY and SVGAGI. The CDR3 sequence: CASSPGLVSYEQYF. The CDR3 nucleotides are TGTGCCAGCAGCCCCGGACTGGTATCCTACGAGCAGTACTTC.

This chain links TRBV19 with TRBJ1-6; D is ambiguous. The V gene's germline CDR1 is LNHDA and CDR2 SQIVND (reference sequence). CDR3 size: 15 residues. V lost 3 bases and J 11 bases, leaving 17 bases between the germline ends. The CDR3 coding sequence is TGTGCCAGTAGTATTCAAAAGCAAGGAGAGGCACCCCTCCACTTT. Its translation: CASSIQKQGEAPLHF.

The chain joins TRBV15 to TRBJ1-1, with a possible D match to TRBD1 (6 bases). The V end lost 0 bases, the J end lost 5 bases, and 22 bases lay between the germline ends. This CDR3 has 18 residues. Germline loops: CDR1 LNHNV, CDR2 YYDKDF (reference sequence). CDR3 DNA: TGTGCCACCAGCAGAGATTCCGCTTACAGGGAAGGACGAACTGAAGCTTTCTTT. Its translation: CATSRDSAYREGRTEAFF.

The CDR3 DNA sequence: TGTGCCAGCAGACCAGGGTACACCGGGGAGCTGTTTTTT. Amino acids: CASRPGYTGELFF. The V call is TRBV11-1, the J call TRBJ2-2, with D tentatively TRBD1 (5 bases). The CDR3 length is 13 residues. The V gene's germline CDR1 is SGHAT and CDR2 FQDESV (reference sequence). The V end was cut by 6 bases, the J end by 3 bases, with 8 bases between. Full variable domain (rest looked up from reference TRBV11-1 and TRBJ2-2): EAEVAQSPRYKITEKSQAVAFWCDPISGHATLYWYRQILGQGPELLVQFQDESVVDDSQLPKDRFSAERLKGVDSTLKIQPAELGDSAMYLCASRPGYTGELFFGEGSRLTVL.

V is TRBV7-2 and J is TRBJ2-5, with D unclear. The germline V gene has CDR1 SGHTA and CDR2 FQGNSA. V was pared by 0 bases and J by 1 base, with 6 bases between. The CDR3 sequence is 14 residues long. The CDR3 region has the DNA TGTGCCAGCAGCTTAGCCGGGTCCCAAGAGACCCAGTACTTC. It encodes CASSLAGSQETQYF.